This T cell receptor beta chain was recovered during a study of spatial heterogeneity in lung cancer. Noted time point: sample taken at primary tumor resection. Whole RNA obtained from tumor, nontumor lung or frozen PBMC underwent sequencing without sorting. TCRdb fed the 5' RACE reads into MiXCR, producing one record per CDR3 protein. The sample has about 45,000 distinct CDR3 sequences; around 11% are singletons. The TCR comes from a female donor with early-stage non-small cell lung cancer. The sample here was PBMCs, taken at surgery.

Here the CDR3 DNA reads TGTGCCAGCAGTTGGCGAGGGGGTGGGCGTGGGGTTGGTCAGCCCCAGCATTTT. Translating it yields CASSWRGGGRGVGQPQHF. The chain has TRBV27 and TRBJ1-5; D may be TRBD1 (6 bases). V shed 4 bases and J shed 6 bases, with 25 bases lying between them. Looked up from germline, CDR1 is MNHEY and CDR2 is SMNVEV (reference sequence). The CDR3 is made up of 18 amino acids.